The sequence of this T cell receptor beta chain was determined in a study of identical twins. The CDR3 covers 14 residues. V trimming: 5 bases; J trimming: 3 bases; junction bases outside the gene matches: 4. CDR1 SGHRS and CDR2 YFSETQ come from the germline V gene. TCRdb fed the 5' RACE reads into MiXCR, producing one record per CDR3 protein. The sample includes a few hundred thousand distinct CDR3 sequences, about 8.5% of them seen just once. This clonotype came up many times. This sample was shared with a second study, whose subject was yellow fever vaccine responses in identical twins.

The sample comprised CD8+ T cells sorted from blood. The rearrangement uses TRBV5-1 and TRBJ2-5; 10 bases are a match to TRBD1. The clonotype originates from a young woman in good health. CDR3 loop: CASSRQGAEETQYF. CDR3 DNA sequence: TGCGCCAGCAGTCGACAGGGGGCCGAAGAGACCCAGTACTTC.